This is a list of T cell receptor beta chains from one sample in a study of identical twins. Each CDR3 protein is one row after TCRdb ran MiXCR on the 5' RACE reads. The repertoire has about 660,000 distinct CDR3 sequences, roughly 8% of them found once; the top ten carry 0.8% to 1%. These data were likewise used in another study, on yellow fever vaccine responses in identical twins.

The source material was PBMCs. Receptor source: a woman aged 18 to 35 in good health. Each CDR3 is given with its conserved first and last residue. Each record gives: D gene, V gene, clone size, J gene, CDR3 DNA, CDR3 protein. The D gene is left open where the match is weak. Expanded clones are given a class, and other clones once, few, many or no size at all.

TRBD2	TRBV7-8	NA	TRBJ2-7	TGTGCCAGCAGCCCGTTAGCGGGGCCAACCTACGAGCAGTACTTC	CASSPLAGPTYEQYF
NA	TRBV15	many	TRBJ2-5	TGTGCCACCAGCAGAGATGGGCAGGGGCAAGAGACCCAGTACTTC	CATSRDGQGQETQYF
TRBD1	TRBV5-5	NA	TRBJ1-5	TGTGCCAGCAGCCCGACAGGGAGTGGGGCTCAGCCCCAGCATTTT	CASSPTGSGAQPQHF
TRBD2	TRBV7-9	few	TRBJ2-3	TGTGCCAGCAGCCCTCTTTTGGGGGGGATGGCAGATACGCAGTATTTT	CASSPLLGGMADTQYF
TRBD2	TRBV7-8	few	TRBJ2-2	TGTGCCAGCAGCTTAAACCCTTCGGGGGGGCGGACCGGGGAGCTGTTTTTT	CASSLNPSGGRTGELFF
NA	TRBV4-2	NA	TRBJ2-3	TGTGCCAGCAGCCAAGGGCCGGGGGCGGTTCATGCAGATACGCAGTATTTT	CASSQGPGAVHADTQYF
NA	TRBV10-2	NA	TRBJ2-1	TGCGCCAGCAGTGAGTTGGCGAGCTCCTACAATGAGCAGTTCTTC	CASSELASSYNEQFF
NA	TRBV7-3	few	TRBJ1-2	TGTGCCAGCAGCTTAAACGGACCTCAAGGGAGACCTGGCGGCTACACCTTC	CASSLNGPQGRPGGYTF
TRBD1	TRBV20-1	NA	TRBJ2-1	TGCAGTGCTAGCCGGACAGGGATCTCCTACAATGAGCAGTTCTTC	CSASRTGISYNEQFF
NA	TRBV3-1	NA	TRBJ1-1	TGTGCCAGCAGGCGAAGCTGGGGCTTTAACACTGAAGCTTTCTTT	CASRRSWGFNTEAFF
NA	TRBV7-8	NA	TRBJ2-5	TGTGCCAGCAGAAGTACCGGGAGCGGATTCTGGGAGACCCAGTACTTC	CASRSTGSGFWETQYF
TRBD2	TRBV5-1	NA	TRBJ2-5	TGCGCCAGCAGCTTGGCGACTAGCGGGGGACCTAATAAAGAGACCCAGTACTTC	CASSLATSGGPNKETQYF
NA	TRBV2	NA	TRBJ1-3	TGTGCCAGCAGCGGGGACTCACGCTCTGGAAACACCATATATTTT	CASSGDSRSGNTIYF
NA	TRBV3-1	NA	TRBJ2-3	TGTGCCAGCAGCCAAGCCCTTGGGGCGAGAGGTACGCAGTATTTT	CASSQALGARGTQYF
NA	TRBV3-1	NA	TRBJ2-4	TGTGCCTGCAGCCAACCGACGGGGATATTAAACATTCAGTACTTC	CACSQPTGILNIQYF
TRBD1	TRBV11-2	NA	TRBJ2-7	TGTGCCAGCAGCACAAAATACCGGGACAGGGAGGTGATTGTCAACTACGAGCAGTACTTC	CASSTKYRDREVIVNYEQYF
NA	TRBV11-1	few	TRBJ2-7	TGTGCCAGCAGCCTGCACCGGTGGGGCGAGCAGTACTTC	CASSLHRWGEQYF
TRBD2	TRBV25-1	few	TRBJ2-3	TGTGCCAGCAGTGTACTAGCGGGGGGCCCGTCAACGCAGTATTTT	CASSVLAGGPSTQYF
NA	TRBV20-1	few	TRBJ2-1	TGCAGTGCTAGAGACCCCGTCGACCCTCGGCGGGATGAGCAGTTCTTC	CSARDPVDPRRDEQFF
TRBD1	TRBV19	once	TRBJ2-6	TGTGCCAGCCGGGGGACAGGGTTTTCTGGGGCCAACGTCCTGACTTTC	CASRGTGFSGANVLTF
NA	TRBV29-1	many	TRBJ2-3	TGCAGCGTTGAAGACGGAGGGAGCGCGGATACGCAGTATTTT	CSVEDGGSADTQYF
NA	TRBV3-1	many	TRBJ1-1	TGTGCCAGCAGCCAAGATCTGGCGAACACTGAAGCTTTCTTT	CASSQDLANTEAFF
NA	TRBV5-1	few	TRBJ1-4	TGCGCCAGCAGCTTGGAAGGACCGGGGGATGAAAAACTGTTTTTT	CASSLEGPGDEKLFF
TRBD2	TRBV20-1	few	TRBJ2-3	TGCAGTGCTAGCGGGGGGGCCCACGGCACAGATACGCAGTATTTT	CSASGGAHGTDTQYF
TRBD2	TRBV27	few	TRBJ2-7	TGTGCCACCAGACTATTAGGGGAGGGGTTGGACGAGCAGTACTTC	CATRLLGEGLDEQYF